Following are 20 T cell receptor beta chains from one sample sequenced in a study of blood T cell repertoires in COVID-19 (dated by TCRdb to the early 2020s). Preparation of the library involved the immunoSEQ multiplex PCR assay. In TCRdb, the immuneACCESS table is reduced to in-frame sequences with V and J assigned. These tables do not hold every clone; where another copy was compared, an unresolved V gene accounts for under half, and the others remain unexplained. For this sample the table gives some 160,000 clones, of which about four fifths were detected only once. Approximately 2.6% of the sample comes from the top ten. Sequenced: peripheral blood. These receptors were collected from an elderly woman with COVID-19, enrolled during active disease.

The V gene is TRBV27, the J gene TRBJ1-2; TRBD1 agrees at 8 bases. The CDR3 has 15 amino acids. J was trimmed by 2 bases and V by 6 bases; bases with no gene match: 8. Germline CDR1 reads MNHEY; CDR2 reads SMNVEV (reference sequence). The CDR3 is CASRRIQGENYGYTF. In nucleotides, the CDR3 is TGTGCCAGCAGAAGAATACAGGGGGAAAACTATGGCTACACCTTC.

V and J are TRBV18 and TRBJ2-5; 9 bases map to TRBD1. CDR3 size: 17 residues. CDR1 is KGHSH, CDR2 LQKENI, per germline. Trimming cost V 1 base and J 5 bases; bases outside gene matches: 11. The CDR3 sequence is CASSPLISITGGETQYF. The DNA of the CDR3 is TGTGCCAGCTCACCACTGATTTCCATCACAGGGGGCGAGACCCAGTACTTC.

The rearrangement links TRBV19 to TRBJ2-7; D possibly corresponds to TRBD2 (5 bases). There are 13 residues in the CDR3. Trimming removed 5 bases from V and 3 bases from J, with 11 bases in between. The V gene's germline CDR1 is LNHDA and CDR2 SQIVND (reference sequence). CDR3 nucleotide sequence: TGTGCCAGTAGTGTTGACGGGATCTACGAGCAGTACTTC. It yields the protein CASSVDGIYEQYF.

The chain combines TRBV7-2 with TRBJ2-5; 12 bases map to TRBD2. The V segment lost 2 bases and the J segment 4 bases; nucleotides outside the gene matches: 5. The CDR3 spans 16 residues. CDR1 is SGHTA and CDR2 is FQGNSA in the germline V gene. The CDR3: CASSLLAGGRRETQYF. In nucleotides, the CDR3 is TGTGCCAGCAGCTTACTAGCGGGGGGGCGTAGAGAGACCCAGTACTTC.

The chain combines TRBV25-1 with TRBJ2-1; 8 nucleotides agree with TRBD2. The CDR3 spans 14 residues. J was trimmed by 9 bases and V by 3 bases; bases with no gene match: 7. The germline V gene encodes CDR1 MGHDK and CDR2 SYGVNS. The CDR3 DNA sequence: TGTGCCAGCAGTGATTCCGGGACTAGTGCTGAGCAGTTCTTC. Its translation is CASSDSGTSAEQFF.

The chain links TRBV18 to TRBJ1-5; no clear D gene. The V gene's germline CDR1 is KGHSH and CDR2 LQKENI. The CDR3 spans 16 residues. Trimming removed 1 base at V and 5 bases at J, with 15 bases between. The CDR3 coding sequence is TGTGCCAGCTCACCACGAGAAACTCTAGGCGATCAGCCCCAGCATTTT. This gives the protein CASSPRETLGDQPQHF.

The chain couples TRBV3-1 (or the pseudogene TRBV3-2) to TRBJ1-4, with D maybe TRBD1 (6 bases). V gave up 1 base and J gave up 6 bases, with 12 bases separating them. The CDR3 loop spans 15 amino acids. The V gene's germline CDR1 is LGHDT and CDR2 YNNKEL (reference sequence). In DNA, the CDR3 is TGTGCCAGCAGCCAAGGGGGTCAGGGGCATGAAAAACTGTTTTTT. Translating gives CASSQGGQGHEKLFF.

The J gene is TRBJ2-2, the V gene TRBV24-1; TRBD2 might be the D (5 bases). Deletions cut 2 bases from V and 4 bases from J, with 7 bases between. The CDR3 consists of 14 residues. Germline assignment: CDR1 KGHDR and CDR2 SFDVKD. Written as DNA, the CDR3 is TGTGCCACCAGTGATTGGCTAGCCACCGGGGAGCTGTTTTTT. This encodes CATSDWLATGELFF.

This chain links TRBV5-1 with TRBJ1-2, with D possibly being TRBD1 (5 bases). The germline gives CDR1 SGHRS, CDR2 YFSETQ. V dropped 2 bases and J dropped 2 bases, with 13 bases sitting between them. This CDR3 has 15 residues. This CDR3 is CASSFGGSGNYGYTF. The CDR3 coding sequence is TGCGCCAGCAGCTTCGGGGGGAGCGGAAACTATGGCTACACCTTC. Variable domain in full (rest from reference TRBV5-1 and TRBJ1-2): KAGVTQTPRYLIKTRGQQVTLSCSPISGHRSVSWYQQTPGQGLQFLFEYFSETQRNKGNFPGRFSGRQFSNSRSEMNVSTLELGDSALYLCASSFGGSGNYGYTFGSGTRLTVV.

This chain uses TRBV6-2 or TRBV6-3 with TRBJ2-7; a weak D match, TRBD1 (6 bases). The CDR3 has 16 amino acids. In germline, CDR1 is MNHEY, CDR2 SVGEGT. The V gene lost 5 bases and the J gene lost 3 bases, with 20 bases spanning the gap. The CDR3 protein is CASSTSQGPLFYEQYF. The CDR3 DNA reads as TGTGCCAGCAGTACCAGTCAGGGGCCGTTGTTCTACGAGCAGTACTTC.

This clone has a handful of counts. The rearrangement joins TRBV24-1 to TRBJ2-1; 8 nucleotides line up with TRBD2. The germline V gene has CDR1 KGHDR and CDR2 SFDVKD. J gave up 0 bases and V 5 bases, and 11 bases lay outside the gene matches. This CDR3 comprises 18 residues. CDR3 DNA sequence: TGTGCCACCAGTGGCCCCCTCCCGGGAGGGAGCTCCTACAATGAGCAGTTCTTC. This gives the protein CATSGPLPGGSSYNEQFF.

This clone was seen only a few times. The chain is built from TRBV27 and TRBJ2-7; 8 bases line up with TRBD2. With 3 bases clipped from V and 6 bases from J, the junction kept 13 bases outside the gene matches. The CDR3 extends over 16 amino acids. Germline V CDR1 and CDR2: MNHEY, SMNVEV (reference sequence). The CDR3 reads CASSFLGRGVPFEQYF. The CDR3, as DNA: TGTGCCAGCAGTTTTCTGGGGCGGGGGGTCCCGTTCGAGCAGTACTTC.

A few counts support this clone. The rearrangement links TRBV6-2 or TRBV6-3 to TRBJ1-5; TRBD1 matches 7 bases. The CDR3 consists of 16 residues. V lost 2 bases, J lost 3 bases, and 7 bases stayed unmatched. Germline V gene sequence: CDR1 MNHEY, CDR2 SVGEGT. The CDR3 bases are TGTGCCAGCAGTTACCCACCGACAGGGAACAATCAGCCCCAGCATTTT. Its protein product is CASSYPPTGNNQPQHF.

The genes are TRBV10-3 and TRBJ2-1, with TRBD2 matching 12 bases. This CDR3 region has 16 residues. Germline V gene lookup returns CDR1 ENHRY and CDR2 SYGVKD. Losses at the gene ends were 6 bases for V and 4 bases for J; bases not matched to a gene: 7. The CDR3 sequence: CAISSSGGAVYNEQFF. CDR3 sequence (DNA): TGTGCCATCAGCTCTAGCGGGGGGGCCGTATACAATGAGCAGTTCTTC.

This chain joins TRBV10-2 and TRBJ2-7, with D perhaps matching TRBD2 (5 bases). The CDR3 spans 15 residues. V lost 2 bases to trimming and J lost 1 base, with 12 bases between them. Germline-derived CDR1 and CDR2 are WSHSY and SAAADI. The CDR3 reads CASSELRTGSYEQYF. In DNA form, the CDR3 reads TGCGCCAGCAGTGAGCTTCGGACGGGATCCTACGAGCAGTACTTC.

This chain joins TRBV14 and TRBJ2-7, with 8 bases fitting TRBD1. Germline CDR1 SGHDN, CDR2 FVKESK. The CDR3 contains 15 residues. The V segment lost 3 bases and the J segment 2 bases; nucleotides outside the gene matches: 6. The CDR3 DNA follows: TGTGCCAGCAGCCACAGGGGGCGCGACCCCTACGAGCAGTACTTC. Protein product: CASSHRGRDPYEQYF.

This sequence joins TRBV7-3 and TRBJ2-7; TRBD1 matches at 10 bases. Germline V CDR1 and CDR2: SGHTA, FQGTGA. V shed 2 bases and J 5 bases; nucleotides not matched to a gene: 3. The CDR3 length is 14 residues. As DNA, the CDR3 is TGTGCCAGCAGCTTAGGGACAGGGGTGCACGAGCAGTACTTC. Residues: CASSLGTGVHEQYF.

The rearrangement uses TRBV4-2 and TRBJ2-3; the D is unclear. Trimming took off 1 base at V and 6 bases at J, with 2 bases between the two ends. This CDR3 region has 11 residues. Germline assignment: CDR1 LGHNA and CDR2 YNFKEQ. The CDR3 region has the DNA TGTGCCAGCAGCCAAGCGGATACGCAGTATTTT. Translating gives CASSQADTQYF.

The rearrangement joins TRBV19 to TRBJ2-7; 10 bases are shared with TRBD2. V was clipped by 6 bases and J by 6 bases; unmatched bases: 14. The length of the CDR3 is 16 residues. The V gene's germline CDR1 is LNHDA and CDR2 SQIVND (reference sequence). CDR3 region: CASSSRGERGGREQYF. In DNA, the CDR3 is TGTGCCAGTAGCTCGAGGGGGGAGCGGGGGGGCCGCGAGCAGTACTTC. The whole variable domain, filled in from reference TRBV19 and TRBJ2-7, reads DGGITQSPKYLFRKEGQNVTLSCEQNLNHDAMYWYRQDPGQGLRLIYYSQIVNDFQKGDIAEGYSVSREKKESFPLTVTSAQKNPTAFYLCASSSRGERGGREQYFGPGTRLTVT.

The V and J genes are TRBV28 and TRBJ1-2, with 7 bases aligning to TRBD1. Germline CDR1 is MDHEN and CDR2 is SYDVKM. The V segment lost 3 bases and the J segment 9 bases; nucleotides outside the gene matches: 1. This CDR3 spans 11 amino acids. CDR3 nucleotides: TGTGCCAGCAGTTTGAGGGGGCGCTACACCTTC. Translated, it gives CASSLRGRYTF.